The subject of this entry is one T cell receptor beta chain. The source of the sample is a study of blood T cell repertoires in COVID-19. Trimming took 2 bases from V and 4 from J, leaving 11 bases between them. The CDR3 runs to 14 residues. CDR1 SSHAT and CDR2 FNYEAQ come from the germline V gene (reference sequence). The protocol was immunoSEQ multiplex PCR, while the TCRdb copy is restricted to in-frame clones and leaves out a portion. The sample shows about 140,000 clones, roughly 90% of them seen only once. The receptor comes from a man between 65 and 85 years old with acute or convalescent COVID-19. The chain joins TRBV7-7 to TRBJ2-5; D is perhaps TRBD1 (5 bases). Sequencing was carried out using peripheral blood. The CDR3, as DNA: TGTGCCAGCAGCTTACTTGGGGCTGGAGAGACCCAGTACTTC. As protein: CASSLLGAGETQYF.